These 30 T cell receptor beta chains came from one sample sequenced in a study of Ad26.COV2.S vaccination and SARS-CoV-2 variants. TCRdb's table, derived via immunoSEQ multiplex PCR, lists solely in-frame clones and lacks some. Here the sample spans 250,000 to 300,000 clones, 87% being singletons. Treatment reported: around 19 received Ad26.COV2.S at low or high dose, single or two shots; a few received placebo; per-sample allocation not given. Collection of samples fell on day 63 after the first vaccine or placebo injection. This specimen consisted of peripheral blood, obtained in a trial of Ad26.COV2.S vaccine versus placebo. The receptors were gathered from a person between 18 and 59 years old who received the Ad26.COV2.S COVID-19 vaccine or a placebo.

The V gene is TRBV2, the J gene TRBJ1-1; D unclear. Per germline, CDR1 SNHLY and CDR2 FYNNEI. CDR3 size: 14 residues. V was pared by 6 bases and J by 1 base, with 12 bases between. CDR3 in amino acids: CASSAQPSNTEAFF. CDR3 DNA sequence: TGTGCCAGCAGCGCCCAACCTTCGAACACTGAAGCTTTCTTT.

The chain employs TRBV11-2 and TRBJ2-7, with D perhaps matching TRBD1 (7 bases). V shed 5 bases and J shed 6 bases, with 14 bases lying between them. CDR1 SGHAT and CDR2 FQNNGV come from the germline V gene. This CDR3 contains 13 residues. The CDR3 coding sequence is TGTGCCAGCAGCCCGGGGGACAGACGCGAGCAGTACTTC. Its translation is CASSPGDRREQYF. Filled out from reference TRBV11-2 and TRBJ2-7, the complete variable domain reads EAGVAQSPRYKIIEKRQSVAFWCNPISGHATLYWYQQILGQGPKLLIQFQNNGVVDDSQLPKDRFSAERLKGVDSTLKIQPAKLEDSAVYLCASSPGDRREQYFGPGTRLTVT.

The table lists this clone with a count of one. The chain recombines TRBV5-1 with TRBJ2-1; tentative D call: TRBD2 (6 bases). The CDR3 totals 14 residues. Trimming shortened V by 0 bases and J by 9 bases, and 13 bases separated the two germline ends. Per the germline V gene, CDR1 is SGHRS and CDR2 is YFSETQ. This chain's CDR3 is CASSLEGRAGEQFF. For the CDR3, the DNA is TGCGCCAGCAGCTTGGAGGGTAGAGCGGGTGAGCAGTTCTTC.

The chain joins TRBV2 to TRBJ1-2, with D possibly TRBD1 on 6 matching bases. V dropped 5 bases and J dropped 2 bases, with 12 bases sitting between them. The CDR3 is 14 amino acids. Germline CDR1 reads SNHLY; CDR2 reads FYNNEI. CDR3 amino acids: CASSPLGQNYGYTF. DNA of the CDR3: TGTGCCAGCAGTCCCCTAGGACAGAACTATGGCTACACCTTC.

This clone was observed once. This chain uses TRBV4-3 with TRBJ1-4; possibly TRBD1 for D (6 bases). The V end was cut by 2 bases, the J end by 2 bases, with 12 bases between. This CDR3 is 16 amino acids long. Per germline, CDR1 LGHNA and CDR2 YSLEER. CDR3 amino acids: CASSQRVDRTNEKLFF. The CDR3 DNA is TGCGCCAGCAGCCAAAGGGTCGACAGGACTAATGAAAAACTGTTTTTT.

The CDR3 DNA reads as TGTGCCAGCTCATCTCCCGGGACTAGCAATGAGCAGTTCTTC. Residues: CASSSPGTSNEQFF. The V call is TRBV18, the J call TRBJ2-1, with 8 bases matching TRBD2. After removal of 5 bases from V and 6 bases from J, the junction contained 6 bases not matched to a gene. The CDR3 has 14 residues. CDR1 is KGHSH and CDR2 is LQKENI in the germline V gene.

This clone was counted between two and nine times. The chain couples TRBV27 to TRBJ2-3, with 16 bases that match TRBD2. Looked up from germline, CDR1 is MNHEY and CDR2 is SMNVEV (reference sequence). This CDR3 comprises 18 residues. The V and J ends lost 2 bases and 1 base, in that order; junction bases with no gene match: 3. This CDR3 is CASSLAGLAGGGTDTQYF. CDR3 bases: TGTGCCAGCAGTTTAGCGGGACTAGCGGGGGGGGGCACAGATACGCAGTATTTT.

CDR3 residues: CASSAGGAGLDTQYF. DNA of the CDR3: TGTGCCAGCAGCGCGGGTGGGGCGGGGTTAGATACGCAGTATTTT. The V and J genes are TRBV7-2 and TRBJ2-3; TRBD2 is a possible D gene (6 bases). Germline loops: CDR1 SGHTA, CDR2 FQGNSA. This CDR3 has 15 residues. V lost 5 bases and J lost 5, with 17 bases in between.

This sequence joins TRBV7-8 and TRBJ1-1; 9 nucleotides line up with TRBD1. The CDR3 covers 17 residues. Germline assignment: CDR1 SGHVS and CDR2 FQNEAQ. With 2 bases clipped from V and 6 bases from J, the junction kept 13 bases outside the gene matches. The DNA of the CDR3 is TGTGCCAGCAGCTTACGTGCCGTGGACAGGGGATCCGCTGAAGCTTTCTTT. Amino acid sequence: CASSLRAVDRGSAEAFF.

The chain carries TRBV27 and TRBJ1-6; TRBD1 is a possible D gene (5 bases). From germline, CDR1 is MNHEY and CDR2 SMNVEV (reference sequence). The CDR3 extends over 13 amino acids. V was pared by 6 bases and J by 6 bases, with 9 bases between. The CDR3, as DNA: TGTGCCAGCAGAACAGGCGTTAATTCACCCCTCCACTTT. Translated: CASRTGVNSPLHF.

The V gene is TRBV6-6, the J gene TRBJ2-7, with D perhaps matching TRBD1 or TRBD2 (5 bases each). Germline-derived CDR1 and CDR2 are MNHNY and SVGAGI (reference sequence). The CDR3 has 15 residues. The V and J ends lost 6 bases and 1 base respectively, with 16 bases between them. Here the CDR3 DNA reads TGTGCCAGCAGAGCCGACGGGACGGCATCCTACGAGCAGTACTTC. Residues: CASRADGTASYEQYF.

V and J are TRBV3-1 (or the pseudogene TRBV3-2) and TRBJ1-2; D possibly corresponds to TRBD1 (6 bases). V lost 5 bases and J lost 2, with 21 bases in between. CDR1 and CDR2 from the germline V gene are LGHDT and YNNKEL (reference sequence). The CDR3 extends over 17 amino acids. The CDR3 loop reads CASSKGDTAMWNYGYTF. The DNA of the CDR3 is TGTGCCAGCAGCAAAGGGGACACAGCGATGTGGAACTATGGCTACACCTTC.

The chain has TRBV18 and TRBJ2-1; 11 nucleotides align to TRBD2. J lost 2 bases, V lost 1 base, and 1 base had no gene match. The CDR3 consists of 16 residues. CDR1 and CDR2 from the germline V gene are KGHSH and LQKENI. CDR3 sequence (DNA): TGTGCCAGCTCACCACGACTAGCGGGGACCTACAATGAGCAGTTCTTC. This gives the protein CASSPRLAGTYNEQFF.

The V gene is TRBV5-1, the J gene TRBJ2-3, with a weak D call TRBD1 (6 bases). The CDR3 loop spans 16 amino acids. Per germline, CDR1 SGHRS and CDR2 YFSETQ. V lost 1 base to trimming and J lost 2 bases, with 14 bases between them. CDR3: CASSLTGKIITDTQYF. DNA of the CDR3: TGCGCCAGCAGCTTGACAGGGAAAATTATCACAGATACGCAGTATTTT.

The gene calls are TRBV12-3 or TRBV12-4 and TRBJ1-5, with D maybe TRBD1 (5 bases). The germline V and J ends were trimmed by 4 bases and 5 bases, with 6 bases remaining between them. This CDR3 region has 12 residues. The CDR3 bases are TGTGCCAGCAGTTCAGGGTATCAGCCCCAGCATTTT. Its protein product is CASSSGYQPQHF.

V is TRBV19 and J is TRBJ2-1, with 11 bases lining up with TRBD2. This CDR3 spans 15 amino acids. The trim removed 5 bases at V and 8 bases at J, leaving 8 bases unmatched. Germline V CDR1 and CDR2: LNHDA, SQIVND (reference sequence). The CDR3 protein is CASSAGLAVIYEQFF. In DNA form, the CDR3 reads TGTGCCAGTAGTGCGGGACTAGCGGTTATATATGAGCAGTTCTTC.

The chain links TRBV14 to TRBJ2-7; TRBD2 is a possible D gene (6 bases). Germline assignment: CDR1 SGHDN and CDR2 FVKESK. The CDR3 has 16 residues. Trimming pared 4 bases from V and 7 bases from J, leaving 23 bases between. The CDR3 nucleotides read TGTGCCAGCAGCCCGACCCGACTAGGATTGCTTCAAGAGCAGTACTTC. Its translation: CASSPTRLGLLQEQYF.

The chain joins TRBV7-3 to TRBJ2-2; 7 nucleotides line up with TRBD1. The CDR3 runs to 14 residues. Germline CDR1 reads SGHTA; CDR2 reads FQGTGA. The V segment lost 2 bases and the J segment 4 bases; nucleotides outside the gene matches: 1. This CDR3 reads CASSLGTATGELFF. CDR3 bases: TGTGCCAGCAGCTTAGGGACAGCCACCGGGGAGCTGTTTTTT. Looking up the rest from reference TRBV7-3 and TRBJ2-2 gives the full variable domain: GAGVSQTPSNKVTEKGKYVELRCDPISGHTALYWYRQSLGQGPEFLIYFQGTGAADDSGLPNDRFFAVRPEGSVSTLKIQRTERGDSAVYLCASSLGTATGELFFGEGSRLTVL.

The chain links TRBV19 to TRBJ1-4; tentative D call: TRBD1 (5 bases). Germline V CDR1 and CDR2: LNHDA, SQIVND (reference sequence). V dropped 7 bases and J dropped 7 bases, with 13 bases sitting between them. The CDR3 is made up of 13 amino acids. CDR3 in amino acids: CASKIGGGEKLFF. In nucleotides, the CDR3 is TGTGCCAGTAAGATCGGGGGGGGTGAAAAACTGTTTTTT.

The CDR3 region has the DNA TGCGCCAGCAGTGCAACTAGTAACATTCAGTACTTC. Residues: CASSATSNIQYF. The chain employs TRBV10-2 and TRBJ2-4; D perhaps matches TRBD2 (5 bases). The V end lost 4 bases, the J end lost 7 bases, and 8 bases lay between the germline ends. The length of the CDR3 is 12 residues. Germline V gene lookup returns CDR1 WSHSY and CDR2 SAAADI.

The chain combines TRBV28 with TRBJ2-7, with D possibly matching TRBD1 (6 bases). Deletions cut 5 bases from V and 0 bases from J, with 14 bases between. Germline V lookup: CDR1 MDHEN, CDR2 SYDVKM. The CDR3 is made up of 15 amino acids. In nucleotides, the CDR3 is TGTGCCAGCAGTCCCCCGACAGGCGGCTCCTACGAGCAGTACTTC. Its protein product is CASSPPTGGSYEQYF.

This chain links TRBV5-1 with TRBJ1-2; TRBD1 aligns across 7 bases. Germline values: CDR1 SGHRS, CDR2 YFSETQ. The CDR3 runs to 12 residues. The junction had 10 bases not matched to a gene; V was cut back by 4 bases and J by 13 bases. CDR3 sequence: CASSITGAPTTF. CDR3 coding DNA: TGCGCCAGCAGCATAACAGGGGCGCCAACCACCTTC.

The chain's CDR3 is CASSQASGANVLTF. The CDR3 bases are TGCGCCAGCAGCCAAGCCTCTGGGGCCAACGTCCTGACTTTC. V usage is TRBV4-1 and J usage is TRBJ2-6; D not certain. The CDR3 totals 14 residues. CDR1 MGHRA and CDR2 YSYEKL come from the germline V gene. Trimming left V 1 base short and J 0 bases short, with 1 base between.

Turning to this clone: Germline is not matched at one junction end, which may reflect a read error. V is TRBV18 and J is TRBJ2-1; D tentatively reads TRBD1 or TRBD2 (5 bases each). Per the germline V gene, CDR1 is KGHSH and CDR2 is LQKENI. The CDR3 spans 14 residues. CDR3: CASSPPGLRDGQFF. CDR3 DNA sequence: TGTGCCAGCTCGCCACCCGGACTTAGGGACGGGCAGTTCTTC. Combining the CDR3 with reference TRBV18 and TRBJ2-1 gives the whole variable domain NAGVMQNPRHLVRRRGQEARLRCSPMKGHSHVYWYRQLPEEGLKFMVYLQKENIIDESGMPKERFSAEFPKEGPSILRIQQVVRGDSAAYFCASSPPGLRDGQFFGPGTRLTVL.

The gene calls are TRBV2 and TRBJ1-1, with 7 bases identical to TRBD1. CDR1 and CDR2 from the germline V gene are SNHLY and FYNNEI. The CDR3 covers 14 residues. J lost 4 bases, V lost 4 bases, and 6 bases had no gene match. CDR3 loop: CASSGQGVITEAFF. The CDR3 region has the DNA TGTGCCAGCAGTGGACAGGGAGTAATCACTGAAGCTTTCTTT.

The rearrangement uses TRBV7-6 and TRBJ2-3, with D perhaps matching TRBD2 (6 bases). Trimming stripped 2 bases from V and 4 bases from J, with 16 bases between. The CDR3 extends over 16 amino acids. The germline gives CDR1 SGHVS, CDR2 FNYEAQ. The CDR3 spells CASSLTPRGGADTQYF. CDR3 nucleotides: TGTGCCAGCAGCTTAACCCCTCGGGGAGGCGCAGATACGCAGTATTTT.

The chain combines TRBV7-9 with TRBJ1-5; tentatively, D is TRBD1 (5 bases). The CDR3 sequence is 15 residues long. CDR1 is SEHNR, CDR2 FQNEAQ, per germline (reference sequence). The V and J ends lost 1 base and 3 bases respectively, with 10 bases between them. The CDR3: CASSLGRAINQPQHF. DNA of the CDR3: TGTGCCAGCAGCTTAGGCAGGGCCATCAATCAGCCCCAGCATTTT. Combining the CDR3 with reference TRBV7-9 and TRBJ1-5 gives the whole variable domain DTGVSQNPRHKITKRGQNVTFRCDPISEHNRLYWYRQTLGQGPEFLTYFQNEAQLEKSRLLSDRFSAERPKGSFSTLEIQRTEQGDSAMYLCASSLGRAINQPQHFGDGTRLSIL.

The rearrangement uses TRBV25-1 and TRBJ1-2, with D unclear. This CDR3 has 12 residues. V was shortened by 1 base and J by 8 bases, with 8 bases between the two germline ends. CDR1 and CDR2 (germline): MGHDK, SYGVNS. DNA of the CDR3: TGTGCCAGCAGTGAATCCCCGGGGGGCTACACCTTC. This sequence encodes CASSESPGGYTF.

V usage is TRBV9 and J usage is TRBJ2-7; maybe TRBD2 (7 bases). CDR1 is SGDLS, CDR2 YYNGEE, per germline. CDR3 length: 15 residues. With 0 bases removed from V and 8 bases from J, the gap between germline ends came to 18 bases. The CDR3 sequence: CASSVAGGGLSKQYF. The CDR3 DNA sequence: TGTGCCAGCAGCGTAGCTGGCGGGGGCCTATCGAAGCAGTACTTC.

In DNA, the CDR3 is TGTGCCAGCAGTGAAGCGCTTCTGGGGGCGCGTAACTATGGCTACACCTTC. The encoded protein is CASSEALLGARNYGYTF. This chain links TRBV6-1 with TRBJ1-2, with D possibly matching TRBD1 (6 bases). The CDR3 is made up of 17 amino acids. V shed 0 bases and J shed 1 base, with 15 bases lying between them. Germline V gene lookup returns CDR1 MNHNS and CDR2 SASEGT.